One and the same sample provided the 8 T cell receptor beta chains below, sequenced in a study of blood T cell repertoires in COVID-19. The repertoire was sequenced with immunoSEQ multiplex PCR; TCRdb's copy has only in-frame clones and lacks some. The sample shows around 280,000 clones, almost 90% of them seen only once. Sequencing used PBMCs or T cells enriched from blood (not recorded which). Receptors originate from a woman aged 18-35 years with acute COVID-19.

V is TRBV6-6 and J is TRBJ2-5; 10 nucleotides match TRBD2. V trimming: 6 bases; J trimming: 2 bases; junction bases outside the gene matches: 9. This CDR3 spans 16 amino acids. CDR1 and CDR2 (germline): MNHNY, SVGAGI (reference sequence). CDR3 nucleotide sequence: TGTGCCAGCAGCCCCGGACGGACTAGCGGACAAGAGACCCAGTACTTC. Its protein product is CASSPGRTSGQETQYF.

The CDR3 DNA is TGTGCCAGCAGTTTAGACAGGACTAACTATGGCTACACCTTC. It codes for CASSLDRTNYGYTF. This rearrangement joins TRBV28 to TRBJ1-2; the D gene is possibly TRBD1 (6 bases). The CDR3 consists of 14 residues. The germline V gene has CDR1 MDHEN and CDR2 SYDVKM. With 2 bases removed from V and 0 bases from J, the gap between germline ends came to 7 bases.

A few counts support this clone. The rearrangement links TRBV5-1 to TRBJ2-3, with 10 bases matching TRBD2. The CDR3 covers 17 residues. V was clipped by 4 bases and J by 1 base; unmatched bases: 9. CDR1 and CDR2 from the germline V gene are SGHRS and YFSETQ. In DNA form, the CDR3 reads TGCGCCAGCAGCCGCGGGACTAGCGACCGACGCACAGATACGCAGTATTTT. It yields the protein CASSRGTSDRRTDTQYF.

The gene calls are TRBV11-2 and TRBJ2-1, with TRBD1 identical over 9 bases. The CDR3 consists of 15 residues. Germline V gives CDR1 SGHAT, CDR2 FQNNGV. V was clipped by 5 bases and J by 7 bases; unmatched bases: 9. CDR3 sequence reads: CASSPGTGSFNEQFF. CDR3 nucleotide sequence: TGTGCCAGCAGCCCCGGGACAGGGTCTTTTAATGAGCAGTTCTTC.

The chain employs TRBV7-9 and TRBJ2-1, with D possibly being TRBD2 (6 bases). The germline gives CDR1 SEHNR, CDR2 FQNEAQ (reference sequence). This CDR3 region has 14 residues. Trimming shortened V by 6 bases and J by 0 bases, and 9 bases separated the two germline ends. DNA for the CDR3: TGTGCCAGCAGGGGGGGTAGCTCCTACAATGAGCAGTTCTTC. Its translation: CASRGGSSYNEQFF.

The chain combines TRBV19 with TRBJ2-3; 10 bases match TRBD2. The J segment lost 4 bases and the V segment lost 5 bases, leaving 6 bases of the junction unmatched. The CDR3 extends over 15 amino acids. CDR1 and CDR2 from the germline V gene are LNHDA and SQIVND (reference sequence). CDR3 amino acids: CASSSKLAGPDTQYF. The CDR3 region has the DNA TGTGCCAGTAGTTCAAAACTAGCGGGACCAGATACGCAGTATTTT.

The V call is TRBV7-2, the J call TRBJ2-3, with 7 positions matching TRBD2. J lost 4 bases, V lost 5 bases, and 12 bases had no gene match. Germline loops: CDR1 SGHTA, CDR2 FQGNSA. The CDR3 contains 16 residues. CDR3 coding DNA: TGTGCCAGCAGCACCCCAGCGGGATGGGCCCCAGATACGCAGTATTTT. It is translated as CASSTPAGWAPDTQYF.

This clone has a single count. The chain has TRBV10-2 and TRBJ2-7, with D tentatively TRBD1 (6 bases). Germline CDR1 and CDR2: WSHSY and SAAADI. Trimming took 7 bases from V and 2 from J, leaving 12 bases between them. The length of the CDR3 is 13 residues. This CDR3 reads CASNPGQPYEQYF. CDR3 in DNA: TGCGCCAGCAACCCGGGACAACCCTACGAGCAGTACTTC.